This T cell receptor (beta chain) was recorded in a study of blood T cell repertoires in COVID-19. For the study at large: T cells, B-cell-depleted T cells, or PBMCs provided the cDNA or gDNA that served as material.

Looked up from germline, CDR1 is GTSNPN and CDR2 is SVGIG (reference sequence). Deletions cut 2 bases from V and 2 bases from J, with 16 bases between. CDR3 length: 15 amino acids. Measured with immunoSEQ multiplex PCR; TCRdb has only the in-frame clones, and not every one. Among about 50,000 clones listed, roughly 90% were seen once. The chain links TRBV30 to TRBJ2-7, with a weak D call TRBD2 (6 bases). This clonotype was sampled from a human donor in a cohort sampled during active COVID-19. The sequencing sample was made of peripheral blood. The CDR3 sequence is CAWSSAGTAAYEQYF. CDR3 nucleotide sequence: TGTGCCTGGAGTTCCGCAGGGACTGCGGCCTACGAGCAGTACTTC.